The TCR beta chain under discussion was sequenced for a study of shared clonotypes between healthy human individuals. Study-wide results and limits: Only a few donors were included, so the genetic and exposure-history diversity represented was limited.

Sequenced by immunoSEQ multiplex PCR; TCRdb stores in-frame clones only, minus some. Of 450,000 to 500,000 clones listed, 70% to 85% are singletons. To note about this clone: Its antigen is as yet unknown.

Sequenced input: PBMCs. The sequence was obtained from a woman aged 40 to 50 in good health. Some clones in this sample may be carry-over from other donors' samples.

Here the CDR3 DNA reads TGTGCCAGCTCACAAAGGCCCCGCCAGGGGATTCCCTCTGGGGCCAACGTCCTGACTTTC. Translation gives CASSQRPRQGIPSGANVLTF. The chain is built from TRBV18 and TRBJ2-6; the D gene is possibly TRBD1 (6 bases). The CDR3 runs 20 residues. Germline-derived CDR1 and CDR2 are KGHSH and LQKENI. The V end was cut by 4 bases, the J end by 0 bases, with 22 bases between.